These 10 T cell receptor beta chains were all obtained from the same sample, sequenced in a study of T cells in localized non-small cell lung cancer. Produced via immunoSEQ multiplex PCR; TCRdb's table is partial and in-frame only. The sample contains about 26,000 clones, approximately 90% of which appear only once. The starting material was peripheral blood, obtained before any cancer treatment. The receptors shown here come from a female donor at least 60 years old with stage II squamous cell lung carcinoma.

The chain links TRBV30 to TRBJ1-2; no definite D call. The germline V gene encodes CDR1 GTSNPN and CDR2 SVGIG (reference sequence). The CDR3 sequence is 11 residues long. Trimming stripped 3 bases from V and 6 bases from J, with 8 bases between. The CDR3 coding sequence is TGTGCCTGGAGGGGGTTCCATGGCTACACCTTC. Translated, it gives CAWRGFHGYTF.

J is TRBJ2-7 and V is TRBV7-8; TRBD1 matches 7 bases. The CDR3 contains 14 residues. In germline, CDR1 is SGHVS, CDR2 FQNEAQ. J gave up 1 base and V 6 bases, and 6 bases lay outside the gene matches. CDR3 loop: CASRLRDRSYEQYF. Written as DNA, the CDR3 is TGTGCCAGCAGATTAAGGGACAGATCCTACGAGCAGTACTTC.

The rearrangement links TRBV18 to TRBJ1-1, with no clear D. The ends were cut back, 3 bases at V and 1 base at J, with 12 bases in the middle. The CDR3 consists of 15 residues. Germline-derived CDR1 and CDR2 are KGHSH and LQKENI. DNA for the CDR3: TGTGCCAGCTCACCTCCGAGCGGCCGGAACACTGAAGCTTTCTTT. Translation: CASSPPSGRNTEAFF.

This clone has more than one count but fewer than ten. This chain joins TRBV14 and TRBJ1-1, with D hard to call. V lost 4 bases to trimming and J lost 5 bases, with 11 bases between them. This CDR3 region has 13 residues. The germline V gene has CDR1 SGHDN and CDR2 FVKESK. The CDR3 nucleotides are TGTGCCAGCAGCCTCTCCAGCCGGACTGAAGCTTTCTTT. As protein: CASSLSSRTEAFF.

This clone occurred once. The DNA of the CDR3 is TGTGCCAGCAGCGTAGCGGGTGAGAGGGAGGTGGATGGCTACACCTTC. Translation gives CASSVAGEREVDGYTF. The rearrangement links TRBV9 to TRBJ1-2, with D unclear. The CDR3 spans 16 residues. Trimming removed 0 bases from V and 6 bases from J, with 18 bases in between. Germline-derived CDR1 and CDR2 are SGDLS and YYNGEE.

CDR3 region: CASNPTGGNYGYTF. The CDR3 coding sequence is TGTGCCAGTAATCCGACAGGGGGGAACTATGGCTACACCTTC. The chain joins TRBV19 to TRBJ1-2; TRBD1 aligns across 9 bases. Trimming cost V 7 bases and J 2 bases; bases outside gene matches: 5. Germline CDR1 is LNHDA and CDR2 is SQIVND (reference sequence). The CDR3 is made up of 14 amino acids.

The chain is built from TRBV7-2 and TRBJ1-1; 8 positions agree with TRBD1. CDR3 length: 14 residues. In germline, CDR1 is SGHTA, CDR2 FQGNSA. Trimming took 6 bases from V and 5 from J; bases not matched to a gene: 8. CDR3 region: CASRVPQGGTEAFF. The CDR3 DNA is TGTGCCAGCAGGGTACCACAGGGGGGAACTGAAGCTTTCTTT.

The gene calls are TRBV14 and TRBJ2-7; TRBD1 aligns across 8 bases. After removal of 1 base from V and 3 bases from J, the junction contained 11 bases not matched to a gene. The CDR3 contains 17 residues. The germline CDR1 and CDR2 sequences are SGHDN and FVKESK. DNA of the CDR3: TGTGCCAGCAGCCAAGGCAGATGGACAGGGAGTGGCTACGAGCAGTACTTC. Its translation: CASSQGRWTGSGYEQYF.

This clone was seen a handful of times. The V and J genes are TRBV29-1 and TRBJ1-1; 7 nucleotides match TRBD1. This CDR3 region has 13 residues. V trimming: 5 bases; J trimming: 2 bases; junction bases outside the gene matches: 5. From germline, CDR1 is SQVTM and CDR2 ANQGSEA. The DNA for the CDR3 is TGCAGCGTTCTACAGGGGTTAAACACTGAAGCTTTCTTT. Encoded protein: CSVLQGLNTEAFF. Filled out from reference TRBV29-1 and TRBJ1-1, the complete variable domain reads SAVISQKPSRDICQRGTSLTIQCQVDSQVTMMFWYRQQPGQSLTLIATANQGSEATYESGFVIDKFPISRPNLTFSTLTVSNMSPEDSSIYLCSVLQGLNTEAFFGQGTRLTVV.

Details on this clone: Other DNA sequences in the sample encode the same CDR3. CDR3 DNA: TGTGCCAGCAGCTTAAGCTCTGGGGCCAACGTCCTGACTTTC. Translating it yields CASSLSSGANVLTF. J is TRBJ2-6 and V is TRBV7-9; D is uncertain. V was pared by 2 bases and J by 0 bases, with 2 bases between. This CDR3 spans 14 amino acids. In germline, CDR1 is SEHNR, CDR2 FQNEAQ (reference sequence).